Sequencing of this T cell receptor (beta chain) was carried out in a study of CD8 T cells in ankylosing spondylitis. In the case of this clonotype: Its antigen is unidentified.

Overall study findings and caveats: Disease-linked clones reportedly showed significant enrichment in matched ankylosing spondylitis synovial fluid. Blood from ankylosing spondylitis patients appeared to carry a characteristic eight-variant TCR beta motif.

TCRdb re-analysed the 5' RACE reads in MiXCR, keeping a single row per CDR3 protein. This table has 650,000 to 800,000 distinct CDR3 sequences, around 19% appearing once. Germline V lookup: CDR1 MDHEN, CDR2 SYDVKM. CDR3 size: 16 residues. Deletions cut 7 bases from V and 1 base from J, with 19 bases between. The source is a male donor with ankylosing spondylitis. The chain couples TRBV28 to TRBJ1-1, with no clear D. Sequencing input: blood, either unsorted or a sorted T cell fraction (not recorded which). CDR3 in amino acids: CASIKTGPTANTEAFF. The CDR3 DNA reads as TGTGCCAGCATCAAAACCGGGCCAACGGCGAACACTGAAGCTTTCTTT.